A selection of T cell receptor beta chains follows, all from one sample in a study of T cell responses to AZD1222 COVID-19 vaccine. Only in-frame clones appear in the TCRdb table, and some are missing; sequencing was by immunoSEQ multiplex PCR. The table lists 150,000 to 200,000 clones, 85% to 90% of them singletons, with 1.5% to 2% in the top ten. The material was peripheral blood, obtained on day 0 of AZD1222 vaccination. These TCRs come from an adult in good health. Each CDR3 is given with its conserved first and last residue.

j_gene: TRBJ2-7
v_gene: TRBV19
CDR3aa: CASSGGGYEQYF

j_gene: TRBJ1-6
v_gene: TRBV28
CDR3aa: CASSLLTGAFNSPLHF

j_gene: TRBJ2-7
v_gene: TRBV28
CDR3aa: CARTKMDGQYF

j_gene: TRBJ2-7
v_gene: TRBV7-9
CDR3aa: CASSPHPGQGIIYEQYF

j_gene: TRBJ1-2
v_gene: TRBV3-1/TRBV3-2
CDR3aa: CASSQEGLGAYYGYTF

j_gene: TRBJ2-3
v_gene: TRBV4-1
CDR3aa: CASSQIRTGLDTQYF

j_gene: TRBJ1-3
v_gene: TRBV3-1/TRBV3-2
CDR3aa: CASSPPGASGNTIYF

j_gene: TRBJ1-1
v_gene: TRBV19
CDR3aa: CASSIGEGARSTEAFF

j_gene: TRBJ1-2
v_gene: TRBV28
CDR3aa: CASSFRDRNYGYTF

j_gene: TRBJ1-6
v_gene: TRBV30
CDR3aa: CAWSPGGTGNSPLHF

j_gene: TRBJ1-2
v_gene: TRBV28
CDR3aa: CASRRRGGNLYGYTF

j_gene: TRBJ2-7
v_gene: TRBV28
CDR3aa: CASGDRPYEQYF

j_gene: TRBJ2-2
v_gene: TRBV5-6
CDR3aa: CASSSNAGANTGELFF

j_gene: TRBJ1-2
v_gene: TRBV3-1/TRBV3-2
CDR3aa: CASSLGTYGYTF

j_gene: TRBJ2-5
v_gene: TRBV3-1/TRBV3-2
CDR3aa: CASSNVETQYF

j_gene: TRBJ1-5
v_gene: TRBV2
CDR3aa: CASSEAGTGLNQPQHF

j_gene: TRBJ2-1
v_gene: TRBV2
CDR3aa: CASMLWGRDNEQFF

j_gene: TRBJ1-5
v_gene: TRBV7-2
CDR3aa: CASSIEAQGLFNQPQHF

j_gene: TRBJ2-1
v_gene: TRBV6-5
CDR3aa: CASRSWIDEQFF

j_gene: TRBJ1-1
v_gene: TRBV6-5
CDR3aa: CASSYSRTAYTEAFF

j_gene: TRBJ2-3
v_gene: TRBV7-9
CDR3aa: CASSLTGLGPDTQYF

j_gene: TRBJ1-3
v_gene: TRBV6-2/TRBV6-3
CDR3aa: CASSFTAGYSGNTIYF